This T cell receptor beta chain was identified in a study of blood T cell repertoires in COVID-19. Turning to the study itself: The origin of the acute and convalescent COVID-19 samples was the United States, Italy and Spain.

Germline CDR1 MNHEY, CDR2 SVGAGI. The V gene lost 0 bases and the J gene lost 5 bases, with 16 bases spanning the gap. The CDR3 runs to 16 residues. Measured with immunoSEQ multiplex PCR; TCRdb has only the in-frame clones, and not every one. The sample contains approximately 73,000 clones, about 91% of which appear only once. V and J are TRBV6-5 and TRBJ2-5; D may be TRBD1 (6 bases). The sequence was collected from an elderly man with acute or convalescent COVID-19. The specimen was peripheral blood. The DNA for the CDR3 is TGTGCCAGCAGTTACTCGAGGGGACCAGGGGAGGAGACCCAGTACTTC. It encodes CASSYSRGPGEETQYF.